These 32 T cell receptor beta chains were all obtained from the same sample, sequenced in a study of CD8 T cells in Susac syndrome. It was with random hexamers that roughly 0.5 to 1 ug RNA was reverse transcribed. TCRdb recomputed calls from the immunoSEQ multiplex PCR reads with MiXCR, one row per CDR3 protein. The sample has about 130,000 distinct CDR3 sequences; approximately 90% are singletons. Sequencing used CD8+ T cells from PBMCs. Receptors were obtained from a human donor with multiple sclerosis.

The CDR3 DNA reads as TGTGCCTGGAGTTCGGAAAATCAGCCCCAGCATTTT. This sequence encodes CAWSSENQPQHF. The chain links TRBV30 to TRBJ1-5; D is uncertain. From germline, CDR1 is GTSNPN and CDR2 SVGIG (reference sequence). This CDR3 comprises 12 residues. Trimming took 2 bases from V and 4 from J, leaving 6 bases between them.

The CDR3 coding sequence is TGCGCCAGCAGCCAGATAGGACAGGGATACAATGAGCAGTTCTTC. Translating gives CASSQIGQGYNEQFF. The chain is built from TRBV4-1 and TRBJ2-1; 8 positions agree with TRBD1. The CDR3 extends over 15 amino acids. From germline, CDR1 is MGHRA and CDR2 YSYEKL. Unmatched junction bases numbered 5, after V lost 3 bases and J lost 4 bases.

The CDR3 coding sequence is TGTGCCAGCAGTCCAATAGACAGTTCCTACGAGCAGTACTTC. It yields the protein CASSPIDSSYEQYF. This chain connects TRBV7-2 to TRBJ2-7, with a weak D call TRBD1 (5 bases). The CDR3 length is 14 residues. Germline CDR1 is SGHTA and CDR2 is FQGNSA. V was clipped by 6 bases and J by 1 base, with 13 bases between them.

The V call is TRBV4-1, the J call TRBJ2-1, with 9 bases fitting TRBD1. This CDR3 contains 17 residues. Germline lookup yields CDR1 MGHRA and CDR2 YSYEKL. V lost 2 bases to trimming and J lost 0 bases; unmatched junction nucleotides: 5. CDR3 in DNA: TGCGCCAGCAGCCAACTGCAACAGGGGGCCTCCTACAATGAGCAGTTCTTC. Translating gives CASSQLQQGASYNEQFF.

The chain joins TRBV6-2 or TRBV6-3 to TRBJ2-2; tentatively, D is TRBD2 (5 bases). CDR1 and CDR2 (germline): MNHEY, SVGEGT. CDR3 length: 14 amino acids. Trimming stripped 11 bases from V and 1 base from J, with 14 bases between. The CDR3 DNA follows: TGTGCCGCGACGGGCGGGCGGAACACCGGGGAGCTGTTTTTT. Its protein is CAATGGRNTGELFF.

For this clonotype: An end of the junction differs from the germline gene, which may be a read error. CDR3 sequence reads: CASSVGGVGTEAFF. The CDR3 DNA reads TGTGCCAGCAGCGTAGGGGGGGTGGGCACTGAAGCCTTCTTT. This chain links TRBV9 with TRBJ1-1; possibly TRBD1 for D (5 bases). The length of the CDR3 is 14 residues. Germline loops: CDR1 SGDLS, CDR2 YYNGEE.

CDR3 region: CAWGVGAGEADTQYF. DNA of the CDR3: TGTGCCTGGGGGGTGGGAGCGGGAGAGGCAGATACGCAGTATTTT. This chain joins TRBV30 and TRBJ2-3; 8 nucleotides align to TRBD2. With 5 bases clipped from V and 4 bases from J, the junction kept 11 bases outside the gene matches. The CDR3 consists of 15 residues. Germline CDR1 reads GTSNPN; CDR2 reads SVGIG (reference sequence). Variable domain in full (rest from reference TRBV30 and TRBJ2-3): SQTIHQWPATLVQPVGSPLSLECTVEGTSNPNLYWYRQAAGRGLQLLFYSVGIGQISSEVPQNLSASRPQDRQFILSSKKLLLSDSGFYLCAWGVGAGEADTQYFGPGTRLTVL.

A single count supports this clonotype. The rearrangement links TRBV11-2 to TRBJ2-5, with 7 bases lining up with TRBD1. J lost 6 bases, V lost 3 bases, and 10 bases had no gene match. CDR3 length: 15 residues. CDR1 is SGHAT, CDR2 FQNNGV, per germline. This CDR3 is CASSLRSGGPQTQYF. The CDR3 nucleotides read TGTGCCAGCAGCTTGAGGTCAGGGGGTCCGCAGACCCAGTACTTC.

The chain joins TRBV18 to TRBJ2-1; D possibly uses TRBD1 or TRBD2 (5 bases each). V dropped 11 bases and J dropped 8 bases, with 13 bases sitting between them. This CDR3 is 11 amino acids long. In germline, CDR1 is KGHSH, CDR2 LQKENI. The CDR3 region has the DNA TGTGCCGGAACAATGGGGGATGAGCAGTTCTTC. This gives the protein CAGTMGDEQFF.

The CDR3 region is CASSSEQGGAYEQYF. The CDR3 nucleotides read TGTGCCAGCAGTTCCGAACAGGGGGGGGCCTACGAGCAGTACTTC. V usage is TRBV27 and J usage is TRBJ2-7, with D maybe TRBD1 (8 bases). The ends were cut back, 4 bases at V and 2 bases at J, with 15 bases in the middle. The CDR3 runs to 15 residues. Germline loops: CDR1 MNHEY, CDR2 SMNVEV (reference sequence).

The V and J genes are TRBV6-1 and TRBJ2-7; possible D gene TRBD1, 6 bases. The CDR3 has 12 amino acids. The germline V gene encodes CDR1 MNHNS and CDR2 SASEGT. Trimming removed 6 bases from V and 4 bases from J, with 10 bases in between. CDR3 loop: CASSSRGYEQYF. The CDR3, as DNA: TGTGCCAGCAGCTCGAGGGGGTACGAGCAGTACTTC.

V usage is TRBV9 and J usage is TRBJ1-1, with a tentative D call TRBD1 (5 bases). Germline CDR1 reads SGDLS; CDR2 reads YYNGEE. Trimming left V 2 bases short and J 3 bases short, with 14 bases between. CDR3 size: 15 residues. The CDR3 DNA is TGTGCCAGCAGCGTTAAGACAGTTTGGGACACTGAAGCTTTCTTT. It codes for CASSVKTVWDTEAFF.

The CDR3 nucleotides are TGTGCCAGCAGCACCAACAGGGGGCGCCGGTGTGGCTACACCTTC. Translated, it gives CASSTNRGRRCGYTF. The rearrangement uses TRBV21-1 and TRBJ1-2; TRBD1 is the table's D call, not checked against the DNA. TRBV21-1 is a recognized pseudogene. The CDR3 covers 15 residues.

This clonotype was found once. The chain is built from TRBV6-1 and TRBJ2-6, with TRBD1 identical over 7 bases. The CDR3 is made up of 17 amino acids. With V trimmed by 7 bases and J by 1 base, 10 bases remained unmatched. Germline V gene data show CDR1 as MNHNS and CDR2 as SASEGT. The CDR3 sequence is CASNTGQPASGANVLTF. The CDR3 nucleotides are TGTGCCAGCAACACGGGACAGCCGGCATCTGGGGCCAACGTCCTGACTTTC.

This rearrangement joins TRBV30 to TRBJ1-3; maybe TRBD1 (5 bases). Per germline, CDR1 GTSNPN and CDR2 SVGIG (reference sequence). CDR3 size: 13 residues. V lost 8 bases, J lost 2 bases, and 13 bases lay in between. DNA for the CDR3: TGTGCCCTCCTGGGGCGGACTGGAAACACCATATATTTT. Its protein is CALLGRTGNTIYF.

V usage is TRBV4-1 and J usage is TRBJ1-1; D remains ambiguous. Germline CDR1 MGHRA, CDR2 YSYEKL. V lost 1 base to trimming and J lost 1 base, with 22 bases between them. The CDR3 is made up of 19 amino acids. The CDR3 protein is CASSQAAPGPTYSNTEAFF. The CDR3 DNA sequence: TGCGCCAGCAGCCAAGCTGCGCCAGGACCCACTTACTCGAACACTGAAGCTTTCTTT.

This CDR3 reads CAWSVLGSAEAFF. The CDR3 region has the DNA TGTGCCTGGAGTGTACTGGGGAGTGCTGAAGCTTTCTTT. The rearrangement joins TRBV30 to TRBJ1-1; D unresolved. V dropped 0 bases and J dropped 6 bases, with 11 bases sitting between them. Germline assignment: CDR1 GTSNPN and CDR2 SVGIG (reference sequence). The CDR3 has 13 residues.

This chain links TRBV11-2 with TRBJ1-2; 9 nucleotides line up with TRBD1. The CDR3 has 16 amino acids. CDR1 and CDR2 from the germline V gene are SGHAT and FQNNGV. J gave up 9 bases and V 0 bases, and 11 bases lay outside the gene matches. CDR3 amino acids: CASSLDQTGGLIRYTF. CDR3 sequence (DNA): TGTGCCAGCAGCTTAGATCAGACAGGGGGTCTGATCCGCTACACCTTC. Looking up the rest from reference TRBV11-2 and TRBJ1-2 gives the full variable domain: EAGVAQSPRYKIIEKRQSVAFWCNPISGHATLYWYQQILGQGPKLLIQFQNNGVVDDSQLPKDRFSAERLKGVDSTLKIQPAKLEDSAVYLCASSLDQTGGLIRYTFGSGTRLTVV.

This chain connects TRBV9 to TRBJ2-3; D is possibly TRBD2 (6 bases). The CDR3 is 15 residues long. V was trimmed by 7 bases and J by 5 bases, leaving 20 bases between them. Germline assignment: CDR1 SGDLS and CDR2 YYNGEE. The CDR3, as DNA: TGTGCCAGCGGTGTTGGTCTAGGTAGCGGAGATACGCAGTATTTT. This encodes CASGVGLGSGDTQYF. Full variable domain (outside the CDR3, taken from reference TRBV9 and TRBJ2-3): DSGVTQTPKHLITATGQRVTLRCSPRSGDLSVYWYQQSLDQGLQFLIQYYNGEERAKGNILERFSAQQFPDLHSELNLSSLELGDSALYFCASGVGLGSGDTQYFGPGTRLTVL.

V usage is TRBV6-5 and J usage is TRBJ1-1; possibly TRBD1 for D (5 bases). Trimming stripped 2 bases from V and 5 bases from J, with 18 bases between. CDR1 is MNHEY and CDR2 is SVGAGI in the germline V gene. The CDR3 spans 16 residues. For the CDR3, the DNA is TGTGCCAGCAGTTACGGAATTTTAGCAGGGACGACTGAAGCTTTCTTT. It yields the protein CASSYGILAGTTEAFF.

This clonotype was seen once. The V and J genes are TRBV7-9 and TRBJ2-1, with 10 bases lining up with TRBD2. Germline trimming cut 2 bases from V and 0 bases from J; bases unmatched to any gene: 1. There are 16 residues in the CDR3. The germline gives CDR1 SEHNR, CDR2 FQNEAQ (reference sequence). CDR3 sequence reads: CASSLLAGASYNEQFF. CDR3 DNA sequence: TGTGCCAGCAGCTTACTAGCGGGAGCCTCCTACAATGAGCAGTTCTTC.

The CDR3 DNA follows: TGTGCCAGCAGCCAAGCTCGAGGGGTGATTGAAGCTTTCTTT. Translating gives CASSQARGVIEAFF. The chain employs TRBV14 and TRBJ1-1; TRBD1 is a possible D gene (5 bases). Trimming took 1 base from V and 7 from J, leaving 13 bases between them. Germline loops: CDR1 SGHDN, CDR2 FVKESK. CDR3 length: 14 amino acids.

This sequence joins TRBV3-1 and TRBJ2-3; 7 bases are shared with TRBD1. The length of the CDR3 is 15 residues. V gave up 1 base and J gave up 6 bases; unmatched junction bases: 7. Germline loops: CDR1 LGHDT, CDR2 YNNKEL (reference sequence). The CDR3 nucleotides read TGTGCCAGCAGCCAAGGACAGGGAAAAAGGGATACGCAGTATTTT. Its translation is CASSQGQGKRDTQYF.

The rearrangement joins TRBV9 to TRBJ2-2; D is uncertain. Germline loops: CDR1 SGDLS, CDR2 YYNGEE. The CDR3 has 15 residues. V lost 0 bases and J 0 bases, leaving 6 bases between the germline ends. DNA for the CDR3: TGTGCCAGCAGCGTAGAAGAACCGAACACCGGGGAGCTGTTTTTT. Protein sequence: CASSVEEPNTGELFF.

This sequence joins TRBV7-9 and TRBJ2-1; TRBD1 might be the D (5 bases). The ends were cut back, 8 bases at V and 5 bases at J, with 16 bases in the middle. Germline assignment: CDR1 SEHNR and CDR2 FQNEAQ (reference sequence). The CDR3 contains 14 residues. This chain's CDR3 is CASLTGADHNEQFF. The CDR3 DNA is TGTGCCAGCCTCACTGGGGCGGACCACAATGAGCAGTTCTTC.

The J gene is TRBJ2-7, the V gene TRBV5-6; no definite D call. Germline lookup yields CDR1 SGHDT and CDR2 YYEEEE. The CDR3 is made up of 11 amino acids. The V and J ends lost 2 bases and 5 bases respectively, with 5 bases between them. The DNA of the CDR3 is TGTGCCAGCAGCTTCGGCGACGAGCAGTACTTC. It translates to CASSFGDEQYF.

V gene TRBV20-1 combines with J gene TRBJ1-4; D call uncertain. The CDR3 sequence is 14 residues long. Looked up from germline, CDR1 is DFQATT and CDR2 is SNEGSKA (reference sequence). Trimming pared 0 bases from V and 8 bases from J, leaving 13 bases between. CDR3 bases: TGCAGTGCTAGAGATCTCGACTTTGGGGAAAAACTGTTTTTT. Translation: CSARDLDFGEKLFF.

The chain couples TRBV12-3 or TRBV12-4 to TRBJ2-2; D tentatively reads TRBD1 or TRBD2 (6 bases each). V was trimmed by 5 bases and J by 4 bases, leaving 11 bases between them. The CDR3 is made up of 14 amino acids. The CDR3 here is CASSQGTATGELFF. The CDR3 DNA sequence: TGTGCCAGCAGTCAGGGGACTGCCACCGGGGAGCTGTTTTTT.

The chain carries TRBV27 and TRBJ2-2; TRBD2 might be the D (5 bases). The V end was cut by 3 bases, the J end by 5 bases, with 10 bases between. From germline, CDR1 is MNHEY and CDR2 SMNVEV (reference sequence). The length of the CDR3 is 14 residues. CDR3 protein: CASSFTSGTGELFF. CDR3 sequence (DNA): TGTGCCAGCAGTTTTACCTCGGGGACCGGGGAGCTGTTTTTT.

The chain uses TRBV27 and TRBJ2-4; D is undetermined. There are 13 residues in the CDR3. CDR1 is MNHEY, CDR2 SMNVEV, per germline (reference sequence). V gave up 6 bases and J gave up 5 bases, with 11 bases separating them. CDR3: CASSLPSQNIQYF. The DNA of the CDR3 is TGTGCCAGCAGCCTCCCGAGCCAAAACATTCAGTACTTC.

The V gene is TRBV19, the J gene TRBJ1-2; no clear D gene. The germline V and J ends were trimmed by 8 bases and 8 bases, with 18 bases remaining between them. In germline, CDR1 is LNHDA, CDR2 SQIVND (reference sequence). The CDR3 has 13 residues. CDR3 sequence: CASGKNDFGGYTF. CDR3 bases: TGTGCCAGTGGCAAGAATGACTTCGGGGGCTACACCTTC. Looking up the rest from reference TRBV19 and TRBJ1-2 gives the full variable domain: DGGITQSPKYLFRKEGQNVTLSCEQNLNHDAMYWYRQDPGQGLRLIYYSQIVNDFQKGDIAEGYSVSREKKESFPLTVTSAQKNPTAFYLCASGKNDFGGYTFGSGTRLTVV.

V gene TRBV4-2 combines with J gene TRBJ2-3, with D hard to call. Trimming removed 0 bases from V and 5 bases from J, with 15 bases in between. The germline V gene has CDR1 LGHNA and CDR2 YNFKEQ. The CDR3 length is 16 residues. The CDR3 spells CASSQDYSSVQDTQYF. CDR3 nucleotides: TGTGCCAGCAGCCAAGATTACTCCTCCGTTCAAGATACGCAGTATTTT.